This is a list of T cell receptor beta chains from one sample in a study of CD8 T cells in Susac syndrome. TCRdb re-called the immunoSEQ multiplex PCR reads with MiXCR, one entry per CDR3 protein. The sample has about 120,000 distinct CDR3 sequences, 94% seen once. Sequencing was carried out using CD4+ T cells from PBMCs. The receptor source for this set is a human donor in good health. Both conserved end residues are trimmed from each CDR3.

v_gene: TRBV2; CDR3aa: ATLRDWPDTQY
v_gene: TRBV29-1; CDR3aa: SVDRTSGSSRELF
v_gene: TRBV27; CDR3aa: ASSFTGGTEAF
v_gene: TRBV5-1; CDR3aa: ASRLTSGGTGELF
v_gene: TRBV25-1; CDR3aa: ASSPRLAGGGLWF
v_gene: TRBV7-2; CDR3aa: ASSLTISSYNEQF
v_gene: TRBV18; CDR3aa: ASSPLDQETQY
v_gene: TRBV19; CDR3aa: ASSFRQGAKETQY
v_gene: TRBV28; CDR3aa: ASSLSWDNEQF
v_gene: TRBV5-1; CDR3aa: ASRDGTVNTGELF
v_gene: TRBV6-5; CDR3aa: ASTRGASSYEQY
v_gene: TRBV20-1; CDR3aa: SAASSGKAGELF
v_gene: TRBV6-5; CDR3aa: ASRGKEARSYEQY
v_gene: TRBV27; CDR3aa: ASSLEGWSNQPQH
v_gene: TRBV7-2; CDR3aa: ASSLSTITGSGPQH
v_gene: TRBV28; CDR3aa: ASSFGGYTGELF
v_gene: TRBV7-9; CDR3aa: ASSLKAGNTIY
v_gene: TRBV6-5; CDR3aa: ASSSGFLVGETQY
v_gene: TRBV18; CDR3aa: ASSPGQGSSYEQY
v_gene: TRBV27; CDR3aa: ASSLFQGLDTGELF
v_gene: TRBV4-3; CDR3aa: ASSQDWSNSGEEGMF
v_gene: TRBV29-1; CDR3aa: TAKLGQGIGYT
v_gene: TRBV5-6; CDR3aa: ASSLRGGVQETQY
v_gene: TRBV24-1; CDR3aa: ATSVTGGDEQY
v_gene: TRBV5-1; CDR3aa: ASSSQTETQY
v_gene: TRBV27; CDR3aa: ASKRTGGIGTGELF